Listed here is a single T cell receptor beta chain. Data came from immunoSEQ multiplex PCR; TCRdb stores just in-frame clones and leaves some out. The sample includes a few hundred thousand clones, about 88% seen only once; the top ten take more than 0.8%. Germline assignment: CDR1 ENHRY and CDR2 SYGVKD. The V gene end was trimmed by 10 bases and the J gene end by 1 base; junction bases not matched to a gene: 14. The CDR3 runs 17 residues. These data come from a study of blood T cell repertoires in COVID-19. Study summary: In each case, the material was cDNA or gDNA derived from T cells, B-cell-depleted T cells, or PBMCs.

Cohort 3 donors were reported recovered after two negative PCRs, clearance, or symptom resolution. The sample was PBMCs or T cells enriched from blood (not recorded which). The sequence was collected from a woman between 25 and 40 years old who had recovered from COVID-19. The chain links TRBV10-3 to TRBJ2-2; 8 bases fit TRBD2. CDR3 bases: TGTGCCACCCGCCGACCCGGGGCGGGGGGGAACACCGGGGAGCTGTTTTTT. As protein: CATRRPGAGGNTGELFF.